Following are 29 T cell receptor beta chains from one sample sequenced in a study of T cells in localized non-small cell lung cancer. TCRdb keeps only in-frame clones here, not all; method: immunoSEQ multiplex PCR. The data hold about 52,000 clones, with roughly 86% observed a single time. The source material was PBMCs, sampled before any cancer treatment. The receptors stem from a female donor with stage II lung adenocarcinoma.

The chain uses TRBV5-1 and TRBJ1-2, with a tentative D call TRBD1 (6 bases). The V gene's germline CDR1 is SGHRS and CDR2 YFSETQ. This CDR3 has 15 amino acids. V was shortened by 3 bases and J by 3 bases, with 15 bases between the two germline ends. CDR3 bases: TGCGCCAGCAGCTCGAGCGCAGGGGCGGACTATGGCTACACCTTC. This translates into CASSSSAGADYGYTF.

This chain connects TRBV9 to TRBJ2-1, with D perhaps matching TRBD1 or TRBD2 (7 bases each). CDR3 size: 12 residues. Germline V gene lookup returns CDR1 SGDLS and CDR2 YYNGEE. V lost 1 base, J lost 12 bases, and 11 bases lay in between. This chain's CDR3 is CASSVQGGRQFF. In DNA, the CDR3 is TGTGCCAGCAGCGTACAGGGGGGGCGGCAGTTCTTC.

The V and J genes are TRBV6-1 and TRBJ2-5; 7 bases are shared with TRBD2. V shed 6 bases and J 2 bases; nucleotides not matched to a gene: 3. The germline CDR1 and CDR2 sequences are MNHNS and SASEGT. There are 13 residues in the CDR3. The CDR3 here is CASRSSGQETQYF. The DNA of the CDR3 is TGTGCCAGCAGATCTAGCGGACAAGAGACCCAGTACTTC.

The rearrangement links TRBV5-1 to TRBJ2-2; TRBD2 is a possible D gene (5 bases). Germline V gene sequence: CDR1 SGHRS, CDR2 YFSETQ. V was clipped by 4 bases and J by 4 bases, with 14 bases between them. CDR3 length equals 15 residues. The chain's CDR3 is CASSADTSSTGELFF. The CDR3 DNA sequence: TGCGCCAGCAGCGCAGATACTAGTAGCACCGGGGAGCTGTTTTTT. The variable domain in full, completed from reference TRBV5-1 and TRBJ2-2, reads KAGVTQTPRYLIKTRGQQVTLSCSPISGHRSVSWYQQTPGQGLQFLFEYFSETQRNKGNFPGRFSGRQFSNSRSEMNVSTLELGDSALYLCASSADTSSTGELFFGEGSRLTVL.

J is TRBJ1-1 and V is TRBV5-1, with 9 bases aligning to TRBD1. The germline V gene has CDR1 SGHRS and CDR2 YFSETQ. Trimming at V came to 4 bases and at J to 4 bases, leaving 5 bases not matched to a gene. There are 14 residues in the CDR3. The CDR3 loop reads CASSPDRGSTEAFF. The CDR3, as DNA: TGCGCCAGCAGCCCTGACAGGGGGAGCACTGAAGCTTTCTTT.

Only one count was recorded for this clone. The V and J genes are TRBV9 and TRBJ2-1, with 13 positions matching TRBD2. V lost 0 bases to trimming and J lost 1 base; unmatched junction nucleotides: 13. The CDR3 spans 21 residues. CDR1 is SGDLS, CDR2 YYNGEE, per germline. Here the CDR3 reads CASSVAPPGLAGVFSYNEQFF. The CDR3 DNA sequence: TGTGCCAGCAGCGTAGCTCCTCCAGGACTAGCGGGGGTTTTTTCCTACAATGAGCAGTTCTTC.

The J gene is TRBJ2-7, the V gene TRBV4-2; D is unclear. Germline CDR1 and CDR2: LGHNA and YNFKEQ. The CDR3 is 15 amino acids. Trimming cost V 0 bases and J 6 bases, with 15 bases left between them. CDR3 nucleotides: TGTGCCAGCAGCCAAGAGGTGGGTTGGACCCTCGAGCAGTACTTC. It codes for CASSQEVGWTLEQYF.

The chain employs TRBV7-9 and TRBJ2-7, with 8 positions matching TRBD1. Germline lookup yields CDR1 SEHNR and CDR2 FQNEAQ (reference sequence). V shed 4 bases, J shed 3 bases, and the junction held 8 bases outside the gene matches. CDR3 length: 15 amino acids. CDR3 DNA sequence: TGTGCCAGCAGCTCCGGACAGGGAATAGGCTACGAGCAGTACTTC. It yields the protein CASSSGQGIGYEQYF.

The genes are TRBV29-1 and TRBJ1-2; D remains ambiguous. CDR3 length: 13 amino acids. Germline V gene lookup returns CDR1 SQVTM and CDR2 ANQGSEA. The ends were cut back, 1 base at V and 4 bases at J, with 10 bases in the middle. The CDR3 DNA sequence: TGCAGCGTTGAAGGGCCGGATGGCTATGGCTACACCTTC. Translating gives CSVEGPDGYGYTF.

V and J are TRBV5-4 and TRBJ1-2; tentative D call: TRBD1 (5 bases). V shed 2 bases and J shed 4 bases, with 12 bases lying between them. This CDR3 region has 14 residues. From germline, CDR1 is SGHNT and CDR2 YYREEE (reference sequence). For the CDR3, the DNA is TGTGCCAGCAGCTTAACGCGGGGCGGCTATGGCTACACCTTC. Translated, it gives CASSLTRGGYGYTF.

The chain couples TRBV29-1 to TRBJ2-1; TRBD1 is a possible D gene (7 bases). Germline values: CDR1 SQVTM, CDR2 ANQGSEA. The CDR3 spans 12 residues. V was cut by 1 base and J by 12 bases, with 13 bases left in between. The CDR3 bases are TGCAGCGTTGAAGTCCGACAGGGAGGGCAGTTCTTC. Amino acid sequence: CSVEVRQGGQFF.

The chain has TRBV7-9 and TRBJ2-7; 8 bases agree with TRBD1. The CDR3 has 15 amino acids. Trimming cost V 5 bases and J 3 bases; bases outside gene matches: 9. From germline, CDR1 is SEHNR and CDR2 FQNEAQ (reference sequence). In DNA form, the CDR3 reads TGTGCCAGCAGCAAACAGGGGGGCAGTTTCTACGAGCAGTACTTC. This encodes CASSKQGGSFYEQYF. Based on the CDR3 plus reference TRBV7-9 and TRBJ2-7, the full variable domain is DTGVSQNPRHKITKRGQNVTFRCDPISEHNRLYWYRQTLGQGPEFLTYFQNEAQLEKSRLLSDRFSAERPKGSFSTLEIQRTEQGDSAMYLCASSKQGGSFYEQYFGPGTRLTVT.

The chain recombines TRBV19 with TRBJ2-4; the D is unclear. The V and J ends lost 1 base and 6 bases respectively, with 4 bases between them. This CDR3 region has 12 residues. Germline-derived CDR1 and CDR2 are LNHDA and SQIVND (reference sequence). In DNA form, the CDR3 reads TGTGCCAGTAGTATAGGGGGAAACATTCAGTACTTC. Protein sequence: CASSIGGNIQYF.

This clone was found once. V is TRBV13 and J is TRBJ1-1; D unresolved. The V gene's germline CDR1 is PRHDT and CDR2 FYEKMQ (reference sequence). The length of the CDR3 is 14 residues. V gave up 2 bases and J gave up 2 bases, with 9 bases separating them. CDR3 sequence reads: CASSLLKGNTEAFF. The CDR3 DNA reads TGTGCCAGCAGCTTATTGAAGGGAAACACTGAAGCTTTCTTT.

The chain is built from TRBV9 and TRBJ2-3, with 11 bases matching TRBD1. Germline V gene lookup returns CDR1 SGDLS and CDR2 YYNGEE. This CDR3 is built from 17 residues. V shed 3 bases and J 3 bases; nucleotides not matched to a gene: 9. CDR3 sequence: CASSAGTGGKKTDTQYF. The CDR3 bases are TGTGCCAGCAGCGCCGGGACAGGGGGTAAAAAGACAGATACGCAGTATTTT.

This clone appeared a single time. The chain has TRBV2 and TRBJ1-1, with D perhaps TRBD1 (6 bases). CDR1 SNHLY and CDR2 FYNNEI come from the germline V gene. The CDR3 has 13 residues. With 4 bases removed from V and 3 bases from J, the gap between germline ends came to 9 bases. The CDR3 is CASSGPGDTEAFF. For the CDR3, the DNA is TGTGCCAGCAGTGGCCCAGGGGACACTGAAGCTTTCTTT.

This clone was counted between two and nine times. As DNA, the CDR3 is TGTGCCAGCAGCTTAGTCAGCGGCGCGAACACCGGGGAGCTGTTTTTT. The encoded protein is CASSLVSGANTGELFF. The V call is TRBV7-9, the J call TRBJ2-2; a possible D gene is TRBD2 (5 bases). V gave up 1 base and J gave up 0 bases, with 9 bases separating them. The CDR3 sequence is 16 residues long. Germline values: CDR1 SEHNR, CDR2 FQNEAQ (reference sequence).

The CDR3 DNA reads as TGTGCCAGCACCGAGCGGGGGAGCTCCTACAATGAGCAGTTCTTC. Translating gives CASTERGSSYNEQFF. The chain combines TRBV21-1 with TRBJ2-1; the DNA was not compared with TRBD2, the D call given in the table. TRBV21-1 is reported as a pseudogene. The CDR3 is 15 amino acids.

The chain joins TRBV5-4 to TRBJ2-1; the match to TRBD2 covers 8 bases. The CDR3 runs to 16 residues. The germline V gene encodes CDR1 SGHNT and CDR2 YYREEE (reference sequence). After removal of 0 bases from V and 4 bases from J, the junction contained 6 bases not matched to a gene. In DNA, the CDR3 is TGTGCCAGCAGCTTGGGTCGGGGGGGCCGTTACAATGAGCAGTTCTTC. Its protein is CASSLGRGGRYNEQFF.

J is TRBJ1-1 and V is TRBV7-9, with D maybe TRBD1 (5 bases). This CDR3 is built from 12 residues. Trimming removed 1 base from V and 7 bases from J, with 7 bases in between. CDR1 SEHNR and CDR2 FQNEAQ come from the germline V gene (reference sequence). Written as DNA, the CDR3 is TGTGCCAGCAGCTTAGATCAGGGTGAAGCTTTCTTT. As protein: CASSLDQGEAFF.

The table lists this clone with a few counts. The CDR3, as DNA: TGTGCCAGCAGCTTTTGGACGGCTGAGGGAAACACTGAAGCTTTCTTT. This translates into CASSFWTAEGNTEAFF. The chain links TRBV2 to TRBJ1-1; D unresolved. The CDR3 covers 16 residues. Germline CDR1 and CDR2: SNHLY and FYNNEI. V lost 6 bases and J lost 2, with 19 bases in between.

This chain joins TRBV18 and TRBJ2-5; possible D gene TRBD1, 6 bases. V was shortened by 2 bases and J by 0 bases, with 10 bases between the two germline ends. The germline CDR1 and CDR2 sequences are KGHSH and LQKENI. CDR3 length equals 15 residues. CDR3 in DNA: TGTGCCAGCTCACCAGGACAGAAGGACCAAGAGACCCAGTACTTC. Translated: CASSPGQKDQETQYF.

The V call is TRBV11-2, the J call TRBJ2-2; D call uncertain. Per the germline V gene, CDR1 is SGHAT and CDR2 is FQNNGV. There are 14 residues in the CDR3. Trimming shortened V by 5 bases and J by 4 bases, and 11 bases separated the two germline ends. CDR3 sequence: CASSVLTGTGELFF. CDR3 nucleotides: TGTGCCAGCAGCGTACTGACCGGCACCGGGGAGCTGTTTTTT.

In its sample, this clone was seen once. The CDR3: CASSAGGGGSYEQYF. The CDR3 region has the DNA TGTGCCAGCTCGGCAGGGGGGGGAGGCTCCTACGAGCAGTACTTC. This chain links TRBV18 with TRBJ2-7; D could derive from TRBD1 or TRBD2 (7 bases each). The V gene lost 6 bases and the J gene lost 0 bases, with 15 bases spanning the gap. There are 15 residues in the CDR3. Germline CDR1 and CDR2: KGHSH and LQKENI.

The rearrangement links TRBV5-1 to TRBJ2-7; the match to TRBD1 covers 8 bases. In germline, CDR1 is SGHRS, CDR2 YFSETQ. With V trimmed by 4 bases and J by 3 bases, 9 bases remained unmatched. The CDR3 runs to 15 residues. The DNA of the CDR3 is TGCGCCAGCAGCGCTGGGACAGGCCCGGGCTACGAGCAGTACTTC. Amino acids: CASSAGTGPGYEQYF.

The rearrangement joins TRBV9 to TRBJ2-3, with D hard to call. The CDR3 is made up of 11 amino acids. Between the trimmed V and J ends, which lost 0 bases and 6 bases, there was a span of 2 bases. Germline V gene sequence: CDR1 SGDLS, CDR2 YYNGEE. This CDR3 reads CASSVGDTQYF. As DNA, the CDR3 is TGTGCCAGCAGCGTAGGCGATACGCAGTATTTT.

This chain connects TRBV7-9 to TRBJ2-3, with D unresolved. The CDR3 runs 16 residues. Germline V gene lookup returns CDR1 SEHNR and CDR2 FQNEAQ (reference sequence). V shed 4 bases and J shed 1 base, with 15 bases lying between them. CDR3 residues: CASSSFRSAGTDTQYF. Here the CDR3 DNA reads TGTGCCAGCAGCTCTTTCAGGAGCGCGGGCACAGATACGCAGTATTTT.

This clone was counted between two and nine times. V and J are TRBV30 and TRBJ1-2, with D perhaps matching TRBD1 (5 bases). Germline CDR1 reads GTSNPN; CDR2 reads SVGIG (reference sequence). Trimming pared 2 bases from V and 7 bases from J, leaving 11 bases between. The CDR3 contains 12 residues. CDR3 loop: CAWSQTGGGYTF. CDR3 nucleotide sequence: TGTGCCTGGAGTCAGACTGGGGGTGGCTACACCTTC.

The rearrangement links TRBV7-9 to TRBJ2-7; D is possibly TRBD1 or TRBD2 (6 bases each). Per the germline V gene, CDR1 is SEHNR and CDR2 is FQNEAQ (reference sequence). This CDR3 spans 14 amino acids. V lost 3 bases and J 2 bases, leaving 11 bases between the germline ends. CDR3 loop: CASSLKGGPYEQYF. The CDR3 region has the DNA TGTGCCAGCAGCTTGAAGGGGGGTCCCTACGAGCAGTACTTC.